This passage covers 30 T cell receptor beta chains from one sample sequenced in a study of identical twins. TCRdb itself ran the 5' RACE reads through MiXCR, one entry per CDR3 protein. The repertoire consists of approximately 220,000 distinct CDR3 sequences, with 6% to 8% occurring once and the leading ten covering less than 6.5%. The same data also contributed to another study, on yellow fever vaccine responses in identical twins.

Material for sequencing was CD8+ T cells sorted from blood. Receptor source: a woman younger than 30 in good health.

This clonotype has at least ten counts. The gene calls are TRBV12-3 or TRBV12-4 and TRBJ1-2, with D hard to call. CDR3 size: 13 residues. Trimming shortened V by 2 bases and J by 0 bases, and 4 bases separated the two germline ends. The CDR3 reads CASSLTANYGYTF. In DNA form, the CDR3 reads TGTGCCAGCAGTTTAACAGCTAACTATGGCTACACCTTC.

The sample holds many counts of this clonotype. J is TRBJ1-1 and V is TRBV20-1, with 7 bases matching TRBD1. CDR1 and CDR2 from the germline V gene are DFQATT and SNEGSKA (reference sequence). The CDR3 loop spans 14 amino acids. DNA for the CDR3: TGCAGGATGGGAGGGGGCTTCTATGGCACTGAAGCTTTCTTT. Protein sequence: CRMGGGFYGTEAFF.

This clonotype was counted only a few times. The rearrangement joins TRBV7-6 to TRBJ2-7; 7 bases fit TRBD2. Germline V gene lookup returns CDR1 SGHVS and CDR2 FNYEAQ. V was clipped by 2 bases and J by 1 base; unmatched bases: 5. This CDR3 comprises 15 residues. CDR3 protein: CASSLRLAASYEQYF. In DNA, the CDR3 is TGTGCCAGCAGCTTACGACTAGCCGCATCCTACGAGCAGTACTTC.

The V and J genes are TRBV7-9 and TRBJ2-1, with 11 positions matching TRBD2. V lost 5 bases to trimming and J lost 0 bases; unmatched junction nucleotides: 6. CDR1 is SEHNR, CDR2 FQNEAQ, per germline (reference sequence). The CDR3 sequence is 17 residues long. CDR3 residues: CASSAGLADPSYNEQFF. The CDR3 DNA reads TGTGCCAGCAGCGCGGGACTAGCGGACCCCTCCTACAATGAGCAGTTCTTC.

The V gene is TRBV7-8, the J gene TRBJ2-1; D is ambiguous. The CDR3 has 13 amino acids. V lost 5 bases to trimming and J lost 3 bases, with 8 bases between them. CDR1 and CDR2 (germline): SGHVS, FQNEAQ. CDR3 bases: TGTGCCAGCAGCCGGACCTTCTACAATGAGCAGTTCTTC. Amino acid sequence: CASSRTFYNEQFF.

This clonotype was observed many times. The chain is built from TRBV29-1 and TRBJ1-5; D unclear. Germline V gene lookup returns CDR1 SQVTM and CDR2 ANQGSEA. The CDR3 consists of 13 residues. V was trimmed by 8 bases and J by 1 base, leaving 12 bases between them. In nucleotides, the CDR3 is TGCAGCTACGACACCCCCAGCAATCAGCCCCAGCATTTT. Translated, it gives CSYDTPSNQPQHF.

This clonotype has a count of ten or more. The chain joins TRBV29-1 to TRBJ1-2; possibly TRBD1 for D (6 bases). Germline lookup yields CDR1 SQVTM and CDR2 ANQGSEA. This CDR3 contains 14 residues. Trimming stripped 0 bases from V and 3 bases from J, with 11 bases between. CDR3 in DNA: TGCAGCGTTGAAGATCTGGCAGGGGACTATGGCTACACCTTC. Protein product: CSVEDLAGDYGYTF.

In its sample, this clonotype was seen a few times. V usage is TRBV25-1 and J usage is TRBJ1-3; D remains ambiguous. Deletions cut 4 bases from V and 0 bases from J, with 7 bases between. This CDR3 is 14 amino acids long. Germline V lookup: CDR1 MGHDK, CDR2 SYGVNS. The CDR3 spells CASSGGGSGNTIYF. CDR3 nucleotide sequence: TGTGCCAGCAGTGGAGGAGGCTCTGGAAACACCATATATTTT.

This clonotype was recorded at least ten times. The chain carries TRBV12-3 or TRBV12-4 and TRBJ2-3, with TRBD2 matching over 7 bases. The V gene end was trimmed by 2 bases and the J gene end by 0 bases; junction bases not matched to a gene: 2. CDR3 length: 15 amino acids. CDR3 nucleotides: TGTGCCAGCAGTTTAACTAGCGATAGCACAGATACGCAGTATTTT. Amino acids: CASSLTSDSTDTQYF.

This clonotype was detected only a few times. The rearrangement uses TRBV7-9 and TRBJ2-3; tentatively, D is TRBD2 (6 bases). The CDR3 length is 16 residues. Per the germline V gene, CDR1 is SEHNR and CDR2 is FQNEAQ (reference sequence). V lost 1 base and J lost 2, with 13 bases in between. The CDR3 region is CASSLDYGGVTDTQYF. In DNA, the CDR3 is TGTGCCAGCAGCTTAGACTACGGAGGGGTCACAGATACGCAGTATTTT.

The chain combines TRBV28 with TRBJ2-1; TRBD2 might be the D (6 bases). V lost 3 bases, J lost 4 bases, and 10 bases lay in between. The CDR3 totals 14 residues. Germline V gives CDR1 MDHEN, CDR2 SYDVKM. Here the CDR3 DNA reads TGTGCCAGCAGTTTTATAGGGACTTACAATGAGCAGTTCTTC. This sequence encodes CASSFIGTYNEQFF.

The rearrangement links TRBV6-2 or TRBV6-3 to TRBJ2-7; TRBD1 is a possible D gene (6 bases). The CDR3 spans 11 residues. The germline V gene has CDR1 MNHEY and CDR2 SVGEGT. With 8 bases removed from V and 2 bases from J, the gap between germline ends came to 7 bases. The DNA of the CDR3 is TGTGCCAGCGGGGACACCTACGAGCAGTACGTC. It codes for CASGDTYEQYV.

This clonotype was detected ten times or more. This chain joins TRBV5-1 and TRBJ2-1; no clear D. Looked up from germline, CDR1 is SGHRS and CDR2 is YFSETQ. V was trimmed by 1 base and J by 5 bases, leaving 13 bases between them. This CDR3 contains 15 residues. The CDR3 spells CASSLFVQRHNEQFF. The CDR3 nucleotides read TGCGCCAGCAGCTTGTTCGTTCAACGCCACAATGAGCAGTTCTTC.

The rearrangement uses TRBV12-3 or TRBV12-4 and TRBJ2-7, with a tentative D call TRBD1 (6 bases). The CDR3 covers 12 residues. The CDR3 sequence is CASGAQRYEQYF. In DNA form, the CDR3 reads TGTGCTTCAGGGGCGCAGCGCTACGAGCAGTACTTC.

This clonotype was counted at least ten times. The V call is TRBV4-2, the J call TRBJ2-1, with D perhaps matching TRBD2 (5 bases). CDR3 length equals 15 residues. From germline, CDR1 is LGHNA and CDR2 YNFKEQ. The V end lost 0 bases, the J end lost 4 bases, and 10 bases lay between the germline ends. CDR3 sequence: CASSQELWEYNEQFF. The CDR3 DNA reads TGTGCCAGCAGCCAAGAGTTATGGGAGTACAATGAGCAGTTCTTC.

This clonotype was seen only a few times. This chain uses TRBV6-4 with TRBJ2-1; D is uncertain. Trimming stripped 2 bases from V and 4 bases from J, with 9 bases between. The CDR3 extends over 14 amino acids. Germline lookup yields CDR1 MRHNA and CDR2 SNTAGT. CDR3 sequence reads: CASSDGPGYNEQFF. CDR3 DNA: TGTGCCAGCAGTGACGGGCCCGGATACAATGAGCAGTTCTTC.

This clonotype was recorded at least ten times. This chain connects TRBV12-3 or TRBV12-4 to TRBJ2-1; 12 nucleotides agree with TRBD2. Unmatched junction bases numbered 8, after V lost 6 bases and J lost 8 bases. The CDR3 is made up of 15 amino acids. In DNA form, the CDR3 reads TGTGCCAGCAGCAAGTCTAGCGGGAGGGTCGATGAGCAGTTCTTC. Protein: CASSKSSGRVDEQFF.

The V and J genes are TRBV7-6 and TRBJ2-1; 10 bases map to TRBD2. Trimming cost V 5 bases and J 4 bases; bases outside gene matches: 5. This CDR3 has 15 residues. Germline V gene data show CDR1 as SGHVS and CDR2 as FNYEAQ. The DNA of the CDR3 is TGTGCCAGCAGCACCGGACTAGCGGTATACAATGAGCAGTTCTTC. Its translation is CASSTGLAVYNEQFF.

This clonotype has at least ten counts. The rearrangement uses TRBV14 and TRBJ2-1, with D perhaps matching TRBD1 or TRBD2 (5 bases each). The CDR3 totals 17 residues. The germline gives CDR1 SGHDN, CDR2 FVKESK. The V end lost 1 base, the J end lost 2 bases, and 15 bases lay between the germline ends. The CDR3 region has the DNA TGTGCCAGCAGCCAAGTTACCGGGACCCCCACCTACAATGAGCAGTTCTTC. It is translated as CASSQVTGTPTYNEQFF.

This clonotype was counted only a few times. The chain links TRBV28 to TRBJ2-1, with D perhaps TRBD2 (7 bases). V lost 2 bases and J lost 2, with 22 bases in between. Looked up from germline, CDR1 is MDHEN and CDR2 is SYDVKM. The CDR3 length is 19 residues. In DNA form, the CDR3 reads TGTGCCAGCAGTTTAATCTCGGGGGGCGCCGGGTACACCTACAATGAGCAGTTCTTC. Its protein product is CASSLISGGAGYTYNEQFF.

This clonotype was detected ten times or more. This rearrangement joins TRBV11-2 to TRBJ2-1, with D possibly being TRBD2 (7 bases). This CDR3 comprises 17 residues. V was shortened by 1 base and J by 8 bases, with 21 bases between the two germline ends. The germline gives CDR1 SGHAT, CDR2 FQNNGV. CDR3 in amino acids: CASSLGPGGEVTYEQFF. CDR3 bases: TGTGCCAGCAGCTTAGGCCCGGGGGGCGAGGTTACCTATGAGCAGTTCTTC.

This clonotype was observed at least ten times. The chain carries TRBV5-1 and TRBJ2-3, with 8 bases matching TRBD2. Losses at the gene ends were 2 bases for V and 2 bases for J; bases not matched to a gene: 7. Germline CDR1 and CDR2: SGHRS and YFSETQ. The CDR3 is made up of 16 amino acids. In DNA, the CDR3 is TGCGCCAGCAGCTTCGCGACTAGCGTCCCCACAGATACGCAGTATTTT. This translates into CASSFATSVPTDTQYF.

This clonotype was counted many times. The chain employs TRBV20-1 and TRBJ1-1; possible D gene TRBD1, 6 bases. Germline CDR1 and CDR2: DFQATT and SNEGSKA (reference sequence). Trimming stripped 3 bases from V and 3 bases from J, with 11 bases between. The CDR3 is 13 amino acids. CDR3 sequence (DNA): TGCAGTGCTAGCTCAGGGGCTCACACTGAAGCTTTCTTT. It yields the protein CSASSGAHTEAFF.

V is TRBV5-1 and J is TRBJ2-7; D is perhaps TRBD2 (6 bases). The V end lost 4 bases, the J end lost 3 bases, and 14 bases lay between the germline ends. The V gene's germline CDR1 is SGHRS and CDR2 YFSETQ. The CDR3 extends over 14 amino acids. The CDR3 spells CASSPRDGGYEQYF. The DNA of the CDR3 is TGCGCCAGCAGCCCGCGGGACGGGGGCTACGAGCAGTACTTC.

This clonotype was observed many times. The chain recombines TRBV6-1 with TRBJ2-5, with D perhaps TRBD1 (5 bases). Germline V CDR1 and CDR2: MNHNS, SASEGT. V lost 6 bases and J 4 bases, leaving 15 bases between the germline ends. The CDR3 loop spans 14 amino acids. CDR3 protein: CASSPGVGVETQYF. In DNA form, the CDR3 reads TGTGCCAGCAGCCCTGGGGTAGGGGTAGAGACCCAGTACTTC.

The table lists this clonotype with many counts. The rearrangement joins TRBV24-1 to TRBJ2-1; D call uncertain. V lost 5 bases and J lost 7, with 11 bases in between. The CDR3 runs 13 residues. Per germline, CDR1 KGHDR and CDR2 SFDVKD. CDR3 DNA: TGTGCCACCAGTGGTCTTGGGCTGAATGAGCAGTTCTTC. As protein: CATSGLGLNEQFF.

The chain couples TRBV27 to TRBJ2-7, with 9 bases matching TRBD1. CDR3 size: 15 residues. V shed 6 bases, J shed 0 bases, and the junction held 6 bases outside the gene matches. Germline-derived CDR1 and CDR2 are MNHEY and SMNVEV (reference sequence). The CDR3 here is CASSLRGQGSYEQYF. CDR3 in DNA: TGTGCCAGCAGCTTACGGGGACAGGGCTCCTACGAGCAGTACTTC.

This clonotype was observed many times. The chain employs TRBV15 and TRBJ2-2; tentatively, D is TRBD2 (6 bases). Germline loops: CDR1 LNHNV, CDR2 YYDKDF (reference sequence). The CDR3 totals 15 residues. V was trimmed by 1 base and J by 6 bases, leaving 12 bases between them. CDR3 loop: CATSRAGGSPGELFF. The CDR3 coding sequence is TGTGCCACCAGCAGAGCTGGAGGGTCTCCCGGGGAGCTGTTTTTT.

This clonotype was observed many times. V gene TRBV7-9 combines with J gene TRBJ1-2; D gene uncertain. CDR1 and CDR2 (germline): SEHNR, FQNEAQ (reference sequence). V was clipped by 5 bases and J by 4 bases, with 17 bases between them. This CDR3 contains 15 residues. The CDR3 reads CASSPTGGEVYGYTF. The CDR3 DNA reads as TGTGCCAGCAGCCCCACCGGTGGGGAGGTCTATGGCTACACCTTC.

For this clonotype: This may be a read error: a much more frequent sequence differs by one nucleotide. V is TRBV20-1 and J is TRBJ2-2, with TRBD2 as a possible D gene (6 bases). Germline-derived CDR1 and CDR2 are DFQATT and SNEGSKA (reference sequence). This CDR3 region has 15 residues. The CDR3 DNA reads TGCTGTGCTAGAGATGTAGCGGAGCACACCGGGGAGCTGTTTTTT. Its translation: CCARDVAEHTGELFF.